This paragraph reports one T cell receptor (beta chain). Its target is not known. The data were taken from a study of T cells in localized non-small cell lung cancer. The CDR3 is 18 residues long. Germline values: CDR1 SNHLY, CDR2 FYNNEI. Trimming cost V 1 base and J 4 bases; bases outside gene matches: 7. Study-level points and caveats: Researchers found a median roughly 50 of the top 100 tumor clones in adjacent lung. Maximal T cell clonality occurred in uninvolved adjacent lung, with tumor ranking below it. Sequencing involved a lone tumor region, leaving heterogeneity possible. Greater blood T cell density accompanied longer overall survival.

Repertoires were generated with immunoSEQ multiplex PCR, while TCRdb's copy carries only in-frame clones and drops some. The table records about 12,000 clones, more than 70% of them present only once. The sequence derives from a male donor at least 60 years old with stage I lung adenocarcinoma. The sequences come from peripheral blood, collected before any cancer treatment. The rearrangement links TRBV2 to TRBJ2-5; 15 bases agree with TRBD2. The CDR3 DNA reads TGTGCCAGCAGTGAAGGGAGGGGGACTAGCGGGAGGACAGAGACCCAGTACTTC. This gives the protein CASSEGRGTSGRTETQYF.